Given below is one T cell receptor (beta chain) in context. This sample is drawn from a study of blood T cell repertoires in COVID-19. Study-wide context: T cells, B-cell-depleted T cells, or PBMCs provided the cDNA or gDNA that served as material.

Assay used: immunoSEQ multiplex PCR; TCRdb lists only in-frame clones, some missing. The data hold some 290,000 clones, with roughly 90% observed a single time. CDR1 SEHNR and CDR2 FQNEAQ come from the germline V gene (reference sequence). The junction had 6 bases not matched to a gene; V was cut back by 2 bases and J by 4 bases. This CDR3 is 15 amino acids long. The source is a woman aged 25 to 39 with COVID-19, enrolled during active disease. The sequenced material came from peripheral blood. This chain links TRBV7-9 with TRBJ2-5; 8 positions match TRBD1. The CDR3 bases are TGTGCCAGCAGCTTATTTCAGGGGGCTGGAGAGACCCAGTACTTC. Its translation: CASSLFQGAGETQYF.